The 17 T cell receptor beta chains in this list originate from one sample, sequenced in a study of shared clonotypes between healthy human individuals (TCRdb year 2020). The library relied on the immunoSEQ multiplex PCR assay. Drawn from immuneACCESS, this table holds only the in-frame rearrangements with V and J called that TCRdb kept. Clones are partly lost; checked studies trace under half to an unresolved V gene and leave the rest unexplained. The sample records under 600,000 clones, around 80% of which are singletons. Around 11% of the sample is held by the ten biggest clonotypes. Sequencing was carried out using PBMCs. These receptor sequences come from a woman between 35 and 50 years old in good health. Some clones in this sample may be carry-over from other donors' samples.

J is TRBJ2-7 and V is TRBV15; a weak D match, TRBD2 (5 bases). The length of the CDR3 is 14 residues. Trimming took off 1 base at V and 7 bases at J, with 14 bases between the two ends. Germline CDR1 is LNHNV and CDR2 is YYDKDF (reference sequence). CDR3 nucleotides: TGTGCCACCAGCAGAGCCCTGTGGTCGGGGGAGCAGTACTTC. Translating it yields CATSRALWSGEQYF. The complete variable domain, with remaining parts taken from reference TRBV15 and TRBJ2-7, reads DAMVIQNPRYQVTQFGKPVTLSCSQTLNHNVMYWYQQKSSQAPKLLFHYYDKDFNNEADTPDNFQSRRPNTSFCFLDIRSPGLGDTAMYLCATSRALWSGEQYFGPGTRLTVT.

The chain combines TRBV6-1 with TRBJ1-4, with D unclear. V lost 3 bases and J 5 bases, leaving 13 bases between the germline ends. The germline CDR1 and CDR2 sequences are MNHNS and SASEGT. This CDR3 comprises 15 residues. The CDR3 sequence is CASSDHASVNEKLFF. CDR3 DNA sequence: TGTGCCAGCAGTGACCATGCTTCGGTGAATGAAAAACTGTTTTTT.

This chain joins TRBV7-2 and TRBJ2-7; TRBD2 matches at 7 bases. CDR1 is SGHTA and CDR2 is FQGNSA in the germline V gene. This CDR3 comprises 15 residues. V was pared by 2 bases and J by 0 bases, with 4 bases of the junction left unmatched. The CDR3 loop is CASSLRASGSYEQYF. CDR3 nucleotide sequence: TGTGCCAGCAGCTTACGGGCTAGCGGCTCCTACGAGCAGTACTTC. Full variable domain (missing parts from reference TRBV7-2 and TRBJ2-7): GAGVSQSPSNKVTEKGKDVELRCDPISGHTALYWYRQSLGQGLEFLIYFQGNSAPDKSGLPSDRFSAERTGGSVSTLTIQRTQQEDSAVYLCASSLRASGSYEQYFGPGTRLTVT.

The DNA of the CDR3 is TGTGCCAGCGCAACGTCGTGGGGGGTTTCCAACGAGCAGTACTTC. It encodes CASATSWGVSNEQYF. This chain connects TRBV7-2 to TRBJ2-7; possibly TRBD2 for D (6 bases). The germline CDR1 and CDR2 sequences are SGHTA and FQGNSA. Trimming removed 8 bases from V and 5 bases from J, with 22 bases in between. The CDR3 has 15 residues.

This clone has a single count. A much larger clonotype is one base distant, so this may be a read error. This specimen includes other DNA sequences encoding the same CDR3. The chain carries TRBV4-1 and TRBJ1-1; D remains ambiguous. This CDR3 contains 12 residues. Germline-derived CDR1 and CDR2 are MGHRA and YSYEKL. This chain's CDR3 is CASSHGYTEAFF. The CDR3 DNA reads as TGCGCCAGCAGCCACGGGTACACCGAAGCTTTCTTT.

CDR3 amino acids: CAISDFSGRALDTQYF. The DNA for the CDR3 is TGTGCCATCAGTGATTTTAGCGGGAGGGCCTTAGATACGCAGTATTTT. J is TRBJ2-3 and V is TRBV10-3, with 11 bases lining up with TRBD2. Trimming took 3 bases from V and 5 from J; bases not matched to a gene: 7. The CDR3 loop spans 16 amino acids. Germline V gives CDR1 ENHRY, CDR2 SYGVKD.

This clone was detected only once. V is TRBV5-1 and J is TRBJ2-6; 7 bases align to TRBD2. V shed 0 bases and J 0 bases; nucleotides not matched to a gene: 3. The length of the CDR3 is 17 residues. CDR1 is SGHRS and CDR2 is YFSETQ in the germline V gene. The CDR3 is CASSLAPGGSGANVLTF. The CDR3 bases are TGCGCCAGCAGCTTGGCCCCGGGGGGCTCTGGGGCCAACGTCCTGACTTTC.

This chain connects TRBV11-2 to TRBJ2-5; D not resolved. Looked up from germline, CDR1 is SGHAT and CDR2 is FQNNGV. This CDR3 has 14 amino acids. V shed 2 bases and J shed 1 base, with 8 bases lying between them. The CDR3 is CASSLRAFQETQYF. DNA of the CDR3: TGTGCCAGCAGCTTACGGGCATTCCAAGAGACCCAGTACTTC.

This clone has more than one count but fewer than ten. The chain employs TRBV7-2 and TRBJ2-7; 10 nucleotides line up with TRBD2. In germline, CDR1 is SGHTA, CDR2 FQGNSA. V shed 2 bases and J 7 bases; nucleotides not matched to a gene: 5. This CDR3 comprises 14 residues. CDR3 sequence reads: CASSLMGGLAEQYF. Written as DNA, the CDR3 is TGTGCCAGCAGCTTAATGGGGGGACTAGCGGAGCAGTACTTC.

The chain is built from TRBV29-1 and TRBJ2-5, with TRBD2 identical over 9 bases. The CDR3 length is 15 residues. The germline V gene encodes CDR1 SQVTM and CDR2 ANQGSEA. Trimming cost V 5 bases and J 2 bases; bases outside gene matches: 9. Written as DNA, the CDR3 is TGCAGCGTTACCTTGAGACTAGCGGCTCAAGAGACCCAGTACTTC. This translates into CSVTLRLAAQETQYF.

This clone came up once. The CDR3 DNA reads TGCGCCAGCAGAAGGAACAGGGACTCCTACGAGCAGTACTTC. Translated: CASRRNRDSYEQYF. The rearrangement joins TRBV5-1 to TRBJ2-7; D is possibly TRBD1 (6 bases). CDR1 and CDR2 from the germline V gene are SGHRS and YFSETQ. The germline V and J ends were trimmed by 5 bases and 0 bases, with 12 bases remaining between them. The CDR3 spans 14 residues.

The chain recombines TRBV10-2 with TRBJ2-5, with a possible D match to TRBD2 (6 bases). The closer fit of TRBJ2-7 to the DNA end suggests the J call may be wrong. The CDR3 has 14 residues. CDR1 is WSHSY and CDR2 is SAAADI in the germline V gene. CDR3: CASSEWDSRYEQYF. The CDR3 DNA follows: TGCGCCAGCAGTGAGTGGGACTCACGTTACGAGCAGTACTTC.

This chain links TRBV5-1 with TRBJ1-3; 9 bases are a match to TRBD1. Trimming took 4 bases from V and 0 from J; bases not matched to a gene: 2. Germline CDR1 reads SGHRS; CDR2 reads YFSETQ. The CDR3 has 15 amino acids. CDR3 residues: CASSTTGGSGNTIYF. For the CDR3, the DNA is TGCGCCAGCAGCACGACAGGGGGCTCTGGAAACACCATATATTTT.

Concerning this clone itself: The likely explanation is a read error, given a far larger clone one base away. V and J are TRBV9 and TRBJ2-1; TRBD2 matches 11 bases. The CDR3 is made up of 15 amino acids. Germline loops: CDR1 SGDLS, CDR2 YYNGEE. CDR3 sequence reads: CAISPRLAGLNEQFF. The CDR3 coding sequence is TGTGCCATCAGCCCCCGACTAGCGGGACTGAATGAGCAGTTCTTC.

In its sample, this clone was seen a few times. The chain is built from TRBV19 and TRBJ2-7, with 12 nucleotides matching TRBD2. This CDR3 contains 19 residues. Germline loops: CDR1 LNHDA, CDR2 SQIVND (reference sequence). V trimming: 5 bases; J trimming: 2 bases; junction bases outside the gene matches: 16. The CDR3 nucleotides read TGTGCCAGTAGTCCCGAAGGACTAGCGGGGCCGCGGGTGGCCTACGAGCAGTACTTC. This gives the protein CASSPEGLAGPRVAYEQYF.

To note about this clone: A read error may account for a junction end that differs from germline. The chain recombines TRBV2 with TRBJ2-2, with D unresolved. From germline, CDR1 is SNHLY and CDR2 FYNNEI. This CDR3 comprises 15 residues. CDR3 sequence reads: CATSIMQAYTGELFF. The CDR3, as DNA: TGTGCCACCAGTATTATGCAGGCTTACACCGGGGAGCTGTTTTTT.

V usage is TRBV7-3 and J usage is TRBJ2-1, with D possibly matching TRBD2 (5 bases). The CDR3 extends over 13 amino acids. Trimming took off 8 bases at V and 9 bases at J, with 17 bases between the two ends. Germline V CDR1 and CDR2: SGHTA, FQGTGA. CDR3 residues: CASQADTHSEQFF. The CDR3 coding sequence is TGTGCCAGCCAAGCGGATACGCACAGTGAGCAGTTCTTC.